A selection of T cell receptor beta chains follows, all from one sample in a study of Tregs in tolerant kidney transplant recipients. Assay: immunoSEQ multiplex PCR; the TCRdb copy retains only in-frame clones and omits some. The data hold about 31,000 clones, with approximately 80% observed a single time. The antigens for these receptors are not known. The sample taken for sequencing was Tregs from blood cultured with allogeneic cells. Source of these receptors: a human donor in good health. The CDR3 runs from the conserved cysteine through the conserved F or W. The order of the fields is V gene, clone size, D gene, J gene, CDR3 protein, CDR3 DNA. D genes are given only for firm matches. Size is stated for part of the rows, as once, few or many counts, or as a class when the clone is expanded.

V: TRBV12-5
size: NA
D: TRBD1
J: TRBJ2-2
CDR3: CASRQGTNTGELFF
DNA: TGTGCTAGCCGACAGGGAACAAACACCGGGGAGCTGTTTTTT

V: TRBV5-6
size: NA
D: NA
J: TRBJ2-1
CDR3: CASSRSPEVNEQFF
DNA: TGTGCCAGCAGCCGTTCCCCGGAGGTCAATGAGCAGTTCTTC

V: TRBV9
size: NA
D: TRBD2
J: TRBJ2-3
CDR3: CASSVVGGDTDTQYF
DNA: TGTGCCAGCAGCGTAGTTGGGGGGGACACAGATACGCAGTATTTT

V: TRBV6-5
size: NA
D: TRBD2
J: TRBJ2-1
CDR3: CASSYFASGRNEQFF
DNA: TGTGCCAGCAGTTACTTCGCTAGCGGACGAAATGAGCAGTTCTTC

V: TRBV5-1
size: NA
D: NA
J: TRBJ1-1
CDR3: CASSSTGTTEAFF
DNA: TGCGCCAGCAGCTCTACAGGGACGACTGAAGCTTTCTTT

V: TRBV7-3
size: NA
D: NA
J: TRBJ2-3
CDR3: CASSLQAEPSMQYF
DNA: TGTGCCAGCAGCTTACAGGCAGAACCTTCGATGCAGTATTTT

V: TRBV27
size: NA
D: TRBD2
J: TRBJ2-4
CDR3: CASRLLREAIAKNIQYF
DNA: TGTGCCAGCAGACTACTCCGGGAGGCCATAGCCAAAAACATTCAGTACTTC

V: TRBV7-9
size: NA
D: TRBD2
J: TRBJ2-3
CDR3: CASSLFRTSGRSDTQYF
DNA: TGTGCCAGCAGCTTATTTCGGACTAGCGGGAGGTCTGATACGCAGTATTTT

V: TRBV11-2
size: NA
D: NA
J: TRBJ1-6
CDR3: CASTFESMNSPLHF
DNA: TGTGCCAGCACGTTCGAATCGATGAATTCACCCCTCCACTTT

V: TRBV2
size: NA
D: TRBD1
J: TRBJ2-3
CDR3: CASSRGQPFSQYF
DNA: TGTGCCAGCAGTCGGGGACAGCCTTTTTCGCAGTATTTT

V: TRBV27
size: NA
D: NA
J: TRBJ2-1
CDR3: CASSSLQVPYNEQFF
DNA: TGTGCCAGCAGTTCATTACAGGTTCCCTACAATGAGCAGTTCTTC

V: TRBV6-5
size: once
D: NA
J: TRBJ1-3
CDR3: CASSLGIRGNTIYF
DNA: TGTGCCAGCAGCCTGGGAATTCGTGGAAACACCATATATTTT

V: TRBV15
size: few
D: TRBD1
J: TRBJ2-6
CDR3: CATSRDQWGQGISGANVLTF
DNA: TGTGCCACCAGCAGAGATCAGTGGGGACAGGGAATTTCTGGGGCCAACGTCCTGACTTTC

V: TRBV5-1
size: NA
D: TRBD2
J: TRBJ2-2
CDR3: CASSRGLGRTGELFF
DNA: TGCGCCAGCAGCCGGGGACTAGGGCGAACCGGGGAGCTGTTTTTT

V: TRBV5-4
size: NA
D: NA
J: TRBJ2-2
CDR3: CASQSTGQGNTGELFF
DNA: TGTGCCAGCCAAAGCACGGGACAAGGAAACACCGGGGAGCTGTTTTTT

V: TRBV7-9
size: NA
D: NA
J: TRBJ1-2
CDR3: CASSQDAGDKVDYGYTF
DNA: TGTGCCAGCAGCCAAGACGCAGGCGACAAGGTCGACTATGGCTACACCTTC

V: TRBV20-1
size: NA
D: NA
J: TRBJ2-7
CDR3: CSASKVYEQYF
DNA: TGCAGTGCTAGTAAGGTATACGAGCAGTACTTC

V: TRBV2
size: NA
D: TRBD2
J: TRBJ2-5
CDR3: CASSWDLLAGGRETQYF
DNA: TGTGCCAGCAGTTGGGATCTATTAGCGGGGGGGCGTGAGACCCAGTACTTC

V: TRBV6-5
size: NA
D: NA
J: TRBJ2-2
CDR3: CASTRANTGELFF
DNA: TGTGCCAGCACACGGGCGAACACCGGGGAGCTGTTTTTT

V: TRBV9
size: NA
D: NA
J: TRBJ2-1
CDR3: CASSVEGGLAYNEQFF
DNA: TGTGCCAGCAGCGTAGAGGGTGGCTTGGCCTACAATGAGCAGTTCTTC

V: TRBV11-2
size: NA
D: NA
J: TRBJ1-4
CDR3: CASSFDVTAFNEKLFF
DNA: TGTGCCAGCAGTTTCGATGTCACCGCCTTTAATGAAAAACTGTTTTTT

V: TRBV5-1
size: medium-sized
D: NA
J: TRBJ1-3
CDR3: CASSLWGAGNTIYF
DNA: TGCGCCAGCAGCTTGTGGGGCGCAGGAAACACCATATATTTT

V: TRBV5-6
size: NA
D: NA
J: TRBJ1-5
CDR3: CASSSGIGQPQHF
DNA: TGTGCCAGCAGCTCGGGGATTGGTCAGCCCCAGCATTTT

V: TRBV6-6
size: NA
D: NA
J: TRBJ2-3
CDR3: CASTSGRLRGTDTQYF
DNA: TGTGCCAGCACATCAGGAAGGCTGAGGGGCACAGATACGCAGTATTTT

V: TRBV7-6
size: NA
D: NA
J: TRBJ1-6
CDR3: CASSLAQSGDSPLHF
DNA: TGTGCCAGCAGCTTAGCGCAGTCGGGGGATTCACCCCTCCACTTT

V: TRBV5-1
size: medium-sized
D: NA
J: TRBJ1-1
CDR3: CASSPVLPGNTEAFF
DNA: TGCGCCAGCAGCCCTGTACTGCCAGGGAACACTGAAGCTTTCTTT

V: TRBV6-5
size: once
D: NA
J: TRBJ1-1
CDR3: CASSPRVRTEAFF
DNA: TGTGCCAGCAGTCCGAGGGTACGCACTGAAGCTTTCTTT

V: TRBV2
size: few
D: NA
J: TRBJ1-2
CDR3: CASSRDGSYGYTF
DNA: TGTGCCAGCAGCCGGGACGGATCCTATGGCTACACCTTC

V: TRBV2
size: NA
D: TRBD1
J: TRBJ1-3
CDR3: CASRGQGTPGNTIYF
DNA: TGTGCCAGCAGGGGACAGGGAACCCCTGGAAACACCATATATTTT

V: TRBV11-3
size: NA
D: NA
J: TRBJ2-7
CDR3: CASSPYDEQYF
DNA: TGTGCCAGCAGTCCGTATGACGAGCAGTACTTC

V: TRBV6-5
size: once
D: NA
J: TRBJ1-6
CDR3: CASSNRVRSSPLHF
DNA: TGTGCCAGCAGTAACAGGGTGAGGAGTTCACCCCTCCACTTT

V: TRBV4-2
size: NA
D: TRBD1
J: TRBJ1-2
CDR3: CASSPADRSNYGYTF
DNA: TGTGCCAGCAGCCCTGCGGACAGGTCCAACTATGGCTACACCTTC

V: TRBV7-2
size: NA
D: TRBD1
J: TRBJ2-5
CDR3: CASSPWGTGGETQYF
DNA: TGTGCCAGCAGCCCCTGGGGGACAGGTGGAGAGACCCAGTACTTC

V: TRBV29-1
size: NA
D: NA
J: TRBJ2-3
CDR3: CSVVTGTDTQYF
DNA: TGCAGCGTTGTCACGGGCACAGATACGCAGTATTTT

V: TRBV15
size: NA
D: NA
J: TRBJ2-3
CDR3: CATERGRTDTQYF
DNA: TGTGCCACCGAGAGGGGCCGCACAGATACGCAGTATTTT

V: TRBV4-1
size: NA
D: NA
J: TRBJ2-3
CDR3: CASSQADTQYF
DNA: TGCGCCAGCAGCCAAGCAGATACGCAGTATTTT

V: TRBV5-1
size: NA
D: NA
J: TRBJ2-3
CDR3: CASSHPTREGRFRDTQYF
DNA: TGCGCCAGCAGTCATCCGACGAGGGAAGGAAGGTTTAGAGATACGCAGTATTTT

V: TRBV7-9
size: NA
D: NA
J: TRBJ1-2
CDR3: CASSLEGGARGYTF
DNA: TGTGCCAGCAGCTTAGAGGGGGGGGCGAGGGGCTACACCTTC

V: TRBV9
size: once
D: TRBD2
J: TRBJ2-3
CDR3: CASSRGISGREADTQYF
DNA: TGTGCCAGCAGCCGCGGAATCAGCGGGAGGGAGGCAGATACGCAGTATTTT

V: TRBV19
size: few
D: TRBD1
J: TRBJ1-5
CDR3: CASSARTGDLSNQPQHF
DNA: TGTGCCAGTAGTGCCAGGACAGGAGATCTATCAAATCAGCCCCAGCATTTT

V: TRBV6-4
size: few
D: NA
J: TRBJ2-1
CDR3: CASSPLGYNEQFF
DNA: TGTGCCAGCAGCCCCCTCGGCTACAATGAGCAGTTCTTC

V: TRBV7-2
size: medium-sized
D: TRBD2
J: TRBJ2-7
CDR3: CASSSPLAGVINF
DNA: TGTGCCAGCAGCTCGCCCCTAGCGGGAGTGATTAACTTC

V: TRBV6-1
size: NA
D: NA
J: TRBJ1-6
CDR3: CASSRRENSPLHF
DNA: TGTGCCAGCAGTCGACGGGAGAATTCACCCCTCCACTTT

V: TRBV28
size: NA
D: TRBD2
J: TRBJ2-1
CDR3: CASRAGLRSYEQFF
DNA: TGTGCCAGCCGAGCGGGACTCCGGTCCTATGAGCAGTTCTTC

V: TRBV21-1
size: NA
D: NA
J: TRBJ2-5
CDR3: CASSKEGLAGLETQYF
DNA: TGTGCCAGCAGCAAAGAGGGACTAGCGGGTTTGGAGACCCAGTACTTC

V: TRBV11-3
size: NA
D: TRBD1
J: TRBJ2-7
CDR3: CASSLRTGGAYEQYF
DNA: TGTGCCAGCAGCTTAAGGACAGGGGGTGCCTACGAGCAGTACTTC

V: TRBV6-5
size: NA
D: TRBD1
J: TRBJ1-1
CDR3: CASSYLRAGGAFF
DNA: TGTGCCAGCAGTTACTTGAGAGCAGGGGGAGCTTTCTTT

V: TRBV19
size: once
D: NA
J: TRBJ1-2
CDR3: CASRRGQNYGYTF
DNA: TGTGCCAGTAGACGCGGGCAGAACTATGGCTACACCTTC

V: TRBV10-3
size: NA
D: TRBD1
J: TRBJ2-7
CDR3: CAISETGMGHEQYF
DNA: TGTGCCATCAGCGAGACAGGGATGGGGCACGAGCAGTACTTC

V: TRBV18
size: few
D: NA
J: TRBJ2-5
CDR3: CASSQNFHQSETQYF
DNA: TGTGCCAGCTCACAAAATTTTCACCAAAGCGAGACCCAGTACTTC

V: TRBV14
size: NA
D: NA
J: TRBJ2-2
CDR3: CASSQALNTGELFF
DNA: TGTGCCAGCAGCCAAGCTTTAAACACCGGGGAGCTGTTTTTT

V: TRBV2
size: NA
D: NA
J: TRBJ2-1
CDR3: CASGLRQYNEQFF
DNA: TGTGCCAGCGGACTAAGACAGTACAATGAGCAGTTCTTC

V: TRBV6-1
size: NA
D: NA
J: TRBJ1-1
CDR3: CASSLPGPTAAFF
DNA: TGTGCCAGCAGTTTACCGGGGCCGACGGCAGCTTTCTTT

V: TRBV7-2
size: NA
D: TRBD1
J: TRBJ1-1
CDR3: CVSSLVATGLNTEAFF
DNA: TGTGTCAGCAGCTTAGTGGCGACAGGGTTGAACACTGAAGCTTTCTTT

V: TRBV7-2
size: NA
D: NA
J: TRBJ2-2
CDR3: CASSSDHNTGELFF
DNA: TGTGCCAGCAGCTCCGACCATAACACCGGGGAGCTGTTTTTT

V: TRBV5-4
size: NA
D: NA
J: TRBJ1-1
CDR3: CASSLGGSTEAFF
DNA: TGTGCCAGCAGCTTGGGGGGTAGCACTGAAGCTTTCTTT

V: TRBV5-1
size: NA
D: NA
J: TRBJ2-1
CDR3: CASSSDSYNEQFF
DNA: TGCGCCAGCAGCTCGGACTCCTACAATGAGCAGTTCTTC

V: TRBV6-6
size: once
D: NA
J: TRBJ2-5
CDR3: CASSPPSETQYF
DNA: TGTGCCAGCAGCCCCCCCTCGGAGACCCAGTACTTC

V: TRBV7-2
size: few
D: NA
J: TRBJ1-6
CDR3: CASSLMQGRSPLHF
DNA: TGTGCCAGCAGCTTAATGCAGGGAAGGTCACCCCTCCACTTT